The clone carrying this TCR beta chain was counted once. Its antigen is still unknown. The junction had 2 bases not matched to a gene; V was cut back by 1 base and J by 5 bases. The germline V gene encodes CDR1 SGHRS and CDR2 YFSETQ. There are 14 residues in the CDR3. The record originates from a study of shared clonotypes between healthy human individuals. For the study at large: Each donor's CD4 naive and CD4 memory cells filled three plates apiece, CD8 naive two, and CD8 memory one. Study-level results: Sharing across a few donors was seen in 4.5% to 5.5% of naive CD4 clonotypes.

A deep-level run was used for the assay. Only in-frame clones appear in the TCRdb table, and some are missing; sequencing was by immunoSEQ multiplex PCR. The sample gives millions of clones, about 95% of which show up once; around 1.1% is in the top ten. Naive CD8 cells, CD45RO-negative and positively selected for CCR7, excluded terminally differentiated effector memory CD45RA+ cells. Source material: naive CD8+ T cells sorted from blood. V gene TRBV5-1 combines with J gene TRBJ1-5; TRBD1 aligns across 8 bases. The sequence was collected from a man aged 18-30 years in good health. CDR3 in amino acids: CASSLRTGYQPQHF. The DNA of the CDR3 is TGCGCCAGCAGCTTGAGGACAGGGTATCAGCCCCAGCATTTT. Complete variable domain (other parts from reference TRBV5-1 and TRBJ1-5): KAGVTQTPRYLIKTRGQQVTLSCSPISGHRSVSWYQQTPGQGLQFLFEYFSETQRNKGNFPGRFSGRQFSNSRSEMNVSTLELGDSALYLCASSLRTGYQPQHFGDGTRLSIL.